A selection of T cell receptor beta chains follows, all from one sample in a study of T cell responses to AZD1222 COVID-19 vaccine. Repertoires were generated with immunoSEQ multiplex PCR, while TCRdb's copy carries only in-frame clones and drops some. This sample has approximately 130,000 clones, with about 94% found just once. Sequenced material: peripheral blood, taken on day 0 of AZD1222 vaccination. Source of these receptors: an adult in good health. Each CDR3 is given with its conserved first and last residue.

v_call cdr3_aa
TRBV12-3/TRBV12-4 CASSSPEGTEAFF
TRBV5-1 CASSPRDSRHEQYF
TRBV5-4 CASSGDRGLNREKLFF
TRBV19 CASSIGSRDEQFF
TRBV6-5 CASKPGASYEQYF
TRBV6-5 CASRGYTYEQYF
TRBV25-1 CASSGPGGLDEKLFF
TRBV12-3/TRBV12-4 CASSLGYNEQFF
TRBV3-1/TRBV3-2 CASSRLRDIEAFF
TRBV5-1 CASSSQTGTGAYEQYF
TRBV5-6 CASSLKGRQQPQHF
TRBV5-4 CAQGRGSDEQYF
TRBV5-1 CASSFGGDPKTQYF
TRBV5-4 CASSAGQMSEAFF
TRBV6-5 CASSYRRGDYNEQFF
TRBV3-1/TRBV3-2 CASSPGLAGVQETQYF
TRBV7-9 CASSLPGAGHSYNEQFF
TRBV11-3 CARVGRDRPSPSPLHF
TRBV19 CASSIGAGSSNQPQHF
TRBV7-6 CASSPGTLTEAFF
TRBV29-1 CSVAGAENTEAFF
TRBV11-2 CASSISGENTEAFF
TRBV5-6 CASSIGGASNYGYTF
TRBV3-1/TRBV3-2 CASSQSTANEKLFF
TRBV6-5 CASSYSVTGEGTEAFF
TRBV10-3 CAISGHTEGPLVGDEQFF
TRBV18 CASSPGTNYGYTF
TRBV19 CATSGTGTYEQYF
TRBV9 CASSVIGDRDIEQFF
TRBV6-5 CASSYTGMQAFF
TRBV21-1 CASPRQTPEVQFF
TRBV5-1 CASSLGTTSGGTGELFF
TRBV6-5 CASSYAEDTGLYEQYF
TRBV11-3 CASSTDRGPYNEQFF
TRBV6-1 CASSEFLEGPQNEAFF
TRBV9 CASSLEGVDTIYF
TRBV4-2 CASSQDQAANYGYTF
TRBV29-1 CSVEAVNTEAFF
TRBV5-5 CASSFYTVPTEAFF
TRBV7-2 CASSFPGANGYTF
TRBV12-5 CASGLVQGGGTEAFF
TRBV6-5 CASNKGVGELFF
TRBV10-2 CASRLPERDSPLHF
TRBV29-1 CSVVLRRGNEKLFF
TRBV10-3 CASGGGDEKLFF
TRBV6-5 CASGRSTGSSYEQYF
TRBV6-5 CASSYRPGPLGYGYTF